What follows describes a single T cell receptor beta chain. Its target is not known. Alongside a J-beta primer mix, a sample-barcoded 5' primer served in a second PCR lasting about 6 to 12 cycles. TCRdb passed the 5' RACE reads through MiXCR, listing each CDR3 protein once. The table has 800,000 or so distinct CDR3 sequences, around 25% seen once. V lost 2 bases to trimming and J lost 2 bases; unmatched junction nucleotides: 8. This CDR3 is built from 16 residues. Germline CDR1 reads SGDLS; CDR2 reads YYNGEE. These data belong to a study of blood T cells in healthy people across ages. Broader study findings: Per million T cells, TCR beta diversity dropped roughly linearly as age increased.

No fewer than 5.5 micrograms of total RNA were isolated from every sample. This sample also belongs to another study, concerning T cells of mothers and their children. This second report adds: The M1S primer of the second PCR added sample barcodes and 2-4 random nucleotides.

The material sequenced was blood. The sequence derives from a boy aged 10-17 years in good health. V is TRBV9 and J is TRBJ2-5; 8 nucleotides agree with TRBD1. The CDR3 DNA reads TGTGCCAGCAGCGTGGGGACAGGTGGGGGGCAAGAGACCCAGTACTTC. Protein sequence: CASSVGTGGGQETQYF.